The 22 T cell receptor beta chains given below trace back to one sample, sequenced in a study of blood T cell repertoires in COVID-19. Produced via immunoSEQ multiplex PCR; TCRdb's table is partial and in-frame only. The sample gives around 180,000 clones, approximately 74% of which show up once; 3% is in the top ten. Source material: peripheral blood. Receptors were obtained from a woman older than 75 with acute or convalescent COVID-19.

This clone was detected a few times. The chain links TRBV19 to TRBJ2-2, with TRBD1 matching over 7 bases. Germline loops: CDR1 LNHDA, CDR2 SQIVND (reference sequence). V shed 4 bases, J shed 1 base, and the junction held 6 bases outside the gene matches. CDR3 length: 16 amino acids. The CDR3 sequence is CASSTLRQGNTGELFF. In nucleotides, the CDR3 is TGTGCCAGTAGTACCCTCCGACAGGGGAACACCGGGGAGCTGTTTTTT.

V gene TRBV7-3 combines with J gene TRBJ2-2, with TRBD2 identical over 13 bases. Germline-derived CDR1 and CDR2 are SGHTA and FQGTGA. Trimming at V came to 5 bases and at J to 2 bases, leaving 5 bases not matched to a gene. The length of the CDR3 is 17 residues. The CDR3 coding sequence is TGTGCCAGCAGCCCCGGGACTAGCGGGACAAACACCGGGGAGCTGTTTTTT. Its protein is CASSPGTSGTNTGELFF.

The J gene is TRBJ2-1, the V gene TRBV29-1; the match to TRBD2 covers 7 bases. V lost 6 bases to trimming and J lost 4 bases; unmatched junction nucleotides: 21. There are 18 residues in the CDR3. Germline CDR1 and CDR2: SQVTM and ANQGSEA. In DNA, the CDR3 is TGCAGCGTGTATGGGGAACTAGCGCCCCTCGGGTTATACAATGAGCAGTTCTTC. Amino acids: CSVYGELAPLGLYNEQFF.

The chain couples TRBV30 to TRBJ2-7, with 8 bases that match TRBD1. Germline CDR1 is GTSNPN and CDR2 is SVGIG (reference sequence). The CDR3 is 12 amino acids. J lost 5 bases, V lost 3 bases, and 3 bases had no gene match. The CDR3 is CAWSGTGHEQYF. CDR3 sequence (DNA): TGTGCCTGGAGCGGGACAGGCCACGAGCAGTACTTC.

The rearrangement joins TRBV18 to TRBJ2-5; D not resolved. This CDR3 is built from 13 residues. Trimming shortened V by 4 bases and J by 4 bases, and 10 bases separated the two germline ends. Germline CDR1 is KGHSH and CDR2 is LQKENI. Written as DNA, the CDR3 is TGTGCCAGCTCACTACCAGCGACAGAGACCCAGTACTTC. Translating it yields CASSLPATETQYF.

The gene calls are TRBV28 and TRBJ1-1; TRBD1 aligns across 10 bases. The length of the CDR3 is 15 residues. CDR1 and CDR2 from the germline V gene are MDHEN and SYDVKM. J was trimmed by 2 bases and V by 8 bases; bases with no gene match: 8. The CDR3 sequence: CASATGGLQNTEAFF. In DNA, the CDR3 is TGTGCCAGCGCGACAGGGGGCCTACAAAACACTGAAGCTTTCTTT.

The rearrangement uses TRBV14 and TRBJ2-1; tentatively, D is TRBD2 (6 bases). V lost 1 base, J lost 0 bases, and 22 bases lay in between. The CDR3 runs to 20 residues. CDR1 is SGHDN, CDR2 FVKESK, per germline. CDR3 protein: CASSQVLRSERATSYNEQFF. The CDR3, as DNA: TGTGCCAGCAGCCAAGTTTTAAGGTCGGAGCGGGCGACCTCCTACAATGAGCAGTTCTTC.

The chain carries TRBV18 and TRBJ1-2; D uncertain. With 5 bases removed from V and 5 bases from J, the gap between germline ends came to 6 bases. CDR1 and CDR2 from the germline V gene are KGHSH and LQKENI. The CDR3 has 11 residues. The CDR3 DNA is TGTGCCAGCTCATCGCGATATGGCTACACCTTC. This gives the protein CASSSRYGYTF.

This rearrangement joins TRBV10-3 to TRBJ2-2; 9 positions match TRBD2. This CDR3 is 16 amino acids long. The trim removed 10 bases at V and 3 bases at J, leaving 12 bases unmatched. Germline loops: CDR1 ENHRY, CDR2 SYGVKD. CDR3: CATKAGGRADTGELFF. The CDR3 bases are TGTGCCACGAAGGCGGGCGGGAGGGCCGACACCGGGGAGCTGTTTTTT.

The CDR3 spells CASSRETGTSETQYF. CDR3 DNA: TGTGCCAGCAGCCGGGAAACCGGGACATCTGAGACCCAGTACTTC. J is TRBJ2-5 and V is TRBV28, with D possibly being TRBD1 (6 bases). This CDR3 is 15 amino acids long. V lost 6 bases and J 5 bases, leaving 19 bases between the germline ends. CDR1 and CDR2 from the germline V gene are MDHEN and SYDVKM.

This chain uses TRBV6-5 with TRBJ1-3, with D unclear. Germline V gene data show CDR1 as MNHEY and CDR2 as SVGAGI. The CDR3 has 14 residues. V lost 8 bases, J lost 1 base, and 12 bases lay in between. The CDR3 nucleotides are TGTGCCAGCGGCCCCGGAGGGTCTGGAAACACCATATATTTT. It is translated as CASGPGGSGNTIYF.

The rearrangement joins TRBV19 to TRBJ2-1, with a tentative D call TRBD2 (5 bases). This CDR3 has 17 residues. V was pared by 4 bases and J by 2 bases, with 18 bases between. Germline V CDR1 and CDR2: LNHDA, SQIVND (reference sequence). CDR3 sequence reads: CASSRAGTPGAYNEQFF. The DNA of the CDR3 is TGTGCCAGTAGTAGGGCGGGCACCCCCGGCGCCTACAATGAGCAGTTCTTC. Drawing the rest from reference TRBV19 and TRBJ2-1, the complete variable domain is DGGITQSPKYLFRKEGQNVTLSCEQNLNHDAMYWYRQDPGQGLRLIYYSQIVNDFQKGDIAEGYSVSREKKESFPLTVTSAQKNPTAFYLCASSRAGTPGAYNEQFFGPGTRLTVL.

This chain links TRBV27 with TRBJ2-1, with D possibly being TRBD2 (5 bases). The germline V gene encodes CDR1 MNHEY and CDR2 SMNVEV (reference sequence). The CDR3 totals 13 residues. Trimming took off 2 bases at V and 4 bases at J, with 6 bases between the two ends. The CDR3 DNA is TGTGCCAGCAGTTTAGAGGGTTACAATGAGCAGTTCTTC. Residues: CASSLEGYNEQFF.

The V call is TRBV4-3, the J call TRBJ1-1, with 8 bases that match TRBD1. This CDR3 is 15 amino acids long. CDR1 and CDR2 from the germline V gene are LGHNA and YSLEER. J lost 5 bases, V lost 3 bases, and 8 bases had no gene match. The CDR3 DNA is TGCGCCAGCAGCCAGCAAGGACAGGGAGGGACTGAAGCTTTCTTT. This codes for CASSQQGQGGTEAFF.

This clone showed up just a few times. The genes are TRBV2 and TRBJ1-5; D perhaps matches TRBD1 (5 bases). This CDR3 has 15 residues. In germline, CDR1 is SNHLY, CDR2 FYNNEI. V was cut by 4 bases and J by 2 bases, with 12 bases left in between. The CDR3 nucleotides are TGTGCCAGCAGTGGGACATCTGGGGGCAATCAGCCCCAGCATTTT. Protein product: CASSGTSGGNQPQHF.

This chain links TRBV25-1 with TRBJ1-6; a possible D gene is TRBD1 (5 bases). Germline CDR1 MGHDK, CDR2 SYGVNS. V lost 3 bases and J lost 7, with 7 bases in between. This CDR3 contains 13 residues. The CDR3 DNA is TGTGCCAGCAGTGAGCGACAGAATTCACCCCTCCACTTT. Residues: CASSERQNSPLHF.

This clone was seen only a few times. This chain connects TRBV21-1 to TRBJ2-1; the DNA was not compared with TRBD2, the D call given in the table. TRBV21-1 is tagged as a pseudogene. The CDR3 is 16 residues long. The CDR3 protein is CASSILAFGDGGEQFF. The CDR3 region has the DNA TGTGCCAGCAGCATACTAGCTTTCGGAGATGGGGGTGAGCAGTTCTTC.

Of note for this clone: This sample includes further DNA sequences coding for the same CDR3. V is TRBV5-1 and J is TRBJ2-7, with a possible D match to TRBD1 (6 bases). In germline, CDR1 is SGHRS, CDR2 YFSETQ. V lost 3 bases to trimming and J lost 3 bases, with 7 bases between them. The CDR3 runs 12 residues. The CDR3 protein is CASSSQGYEQYF. The DNA of the CDR3 is TGCGCCAGCAGCTCACAGGGCTACGAGCAGTACTTC.

The chain has TRBV6-2 or TRBV6-3 and TRBJ2-5; D remains ambiguous. The CDR3 is made up of 12 amino acids. Trimming pared 5 bases from V and 4 bases from J, leaving 8 bases between. Germline CDR1 reads MNHEY; CDR2 reads SVGEGT. The CDR3 sequence is CASSAVGETQYF. The CDR3 DNA follows: TGTGCCAGCAGTGCCGTCGGAGAGACCCAGTACTTC.

The genes are TRBV7-7 and TRBJ2-5; TRBD1 agrees at 7 bases. Germline V gives CDR1 SSHAT, CDR2 FNYEAQ (reference sequence). The junction had 0 bases not matched to a gene; V was cut back by 3 bases and J by 5 bases. The CDR3 covers 12 residues. The CDR3 region is CASSLDRETQYF. CDR3 nucleotide sequence: TGTGCCAGCAGCTTGGACAGGGAGACCCAGTACTTC.

This chain uses TRBV7-2 with TRBJ1-1, with D unclear. From germline, CDR1 is SGHTA and CDR2 FQGNSA. The V end lost 2 bases, the J end lost 0 bases, and 7 bases lay between the germline ends. This CDR3 is 14 amino acids long. CDR3 protein: CASSLSGMNTEAFF. The CDR3 DNA reads TGTGCCAGCAGCTTATCCGGGATGAACACTGAAGCTTTCTTT.

The chain uses TRBV7-9 and TRBJ2-3; D is perhaps TRBD2 (5 bases). V was trimmed by 2 bases and J by 4 bases, leaving 19 bases between them. This CDR3 contains 17 residues. Germline values: CDR1 SEHNR, CDR2 FQNEAQ (reference sequence). CDR3 loop: CASSLPRETLGADTQYF. CDR3 DNA sequence: TGTGCCAGCAGCTTACCGAGGGAAACGCTGGGAGCAGATACGCAGTATTTT.